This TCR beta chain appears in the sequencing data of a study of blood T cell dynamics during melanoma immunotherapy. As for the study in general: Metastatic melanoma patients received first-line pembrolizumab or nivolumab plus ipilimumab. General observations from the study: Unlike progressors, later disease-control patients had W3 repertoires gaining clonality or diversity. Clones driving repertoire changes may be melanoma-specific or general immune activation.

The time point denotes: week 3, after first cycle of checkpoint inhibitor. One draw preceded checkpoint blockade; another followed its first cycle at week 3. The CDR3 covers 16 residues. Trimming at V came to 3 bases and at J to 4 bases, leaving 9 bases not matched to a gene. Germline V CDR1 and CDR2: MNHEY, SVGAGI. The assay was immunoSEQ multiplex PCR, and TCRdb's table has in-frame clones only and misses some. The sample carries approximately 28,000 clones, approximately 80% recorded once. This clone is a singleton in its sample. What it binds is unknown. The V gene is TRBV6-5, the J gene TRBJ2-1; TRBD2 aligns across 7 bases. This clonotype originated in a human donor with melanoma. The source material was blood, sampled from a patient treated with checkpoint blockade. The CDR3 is CASSYAGLSSYNEQFF. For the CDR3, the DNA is TGTGCCAGCAGTTATGCGGGACTATCTAGTTACAATGAGCAGTTCTTC.